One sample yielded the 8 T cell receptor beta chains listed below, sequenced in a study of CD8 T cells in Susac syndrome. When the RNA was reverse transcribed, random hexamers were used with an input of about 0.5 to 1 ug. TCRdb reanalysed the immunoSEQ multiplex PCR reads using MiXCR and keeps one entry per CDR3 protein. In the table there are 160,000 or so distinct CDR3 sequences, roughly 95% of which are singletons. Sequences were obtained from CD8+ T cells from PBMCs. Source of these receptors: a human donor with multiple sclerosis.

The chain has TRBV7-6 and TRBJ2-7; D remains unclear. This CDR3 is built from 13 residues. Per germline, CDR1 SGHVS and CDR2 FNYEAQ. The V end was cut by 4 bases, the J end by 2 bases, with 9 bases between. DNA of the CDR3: TGTGCCAGCAGCTCCGACGAGACCTACGAGCAGTACTTC. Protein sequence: CASSSDETYEQYF.

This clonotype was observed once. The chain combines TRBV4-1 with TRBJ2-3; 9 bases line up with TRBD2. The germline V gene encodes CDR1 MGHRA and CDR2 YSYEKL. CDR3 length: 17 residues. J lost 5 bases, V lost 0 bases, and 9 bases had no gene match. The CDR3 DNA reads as TGCGCCAGCAGCCAAGATACGCTAGCGGGGAGGGGAGATACGCAGTATTTT. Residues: CASSQDTLAGRGDTQYF.

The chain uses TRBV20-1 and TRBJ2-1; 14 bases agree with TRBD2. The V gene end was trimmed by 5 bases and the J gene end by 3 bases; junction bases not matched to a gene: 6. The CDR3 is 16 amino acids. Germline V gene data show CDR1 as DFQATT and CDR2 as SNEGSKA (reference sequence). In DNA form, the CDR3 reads TGCAGTGCTCTCCGAGGACTAGCGGGGGGCTACAATGAGCAGTTCTTC. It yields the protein CSALRGLAGGYNEQFF.

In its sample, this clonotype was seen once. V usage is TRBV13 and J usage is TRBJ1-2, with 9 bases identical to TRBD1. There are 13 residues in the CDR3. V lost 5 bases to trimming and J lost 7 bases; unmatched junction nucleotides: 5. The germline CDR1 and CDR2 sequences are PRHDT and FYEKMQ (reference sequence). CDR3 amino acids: CASSQGQGAGYTF. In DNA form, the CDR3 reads TGTGCCAGCAGCCAGGGACAGGGTGCTGGCTACACCTTC. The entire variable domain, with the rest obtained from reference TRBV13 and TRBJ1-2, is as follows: AAGVIQSPRHLIKEKRETATLKCYPIPRHDTVYWYQQGPGQDPQFLISFYEKMQSDKGSIPDRFSAQQFSDYHSELNMSSLELGDSALYFCASSQGQGAGYTFGSGTRLTVV.

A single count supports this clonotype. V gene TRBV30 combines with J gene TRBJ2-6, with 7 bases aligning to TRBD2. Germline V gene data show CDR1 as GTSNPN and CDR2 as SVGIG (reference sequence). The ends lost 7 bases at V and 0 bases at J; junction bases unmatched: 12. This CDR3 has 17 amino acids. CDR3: CASNRGEAHSGANVLTF. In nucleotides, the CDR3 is TGTGCCTCCAACCGGGGGGAAGCGCACTCTGGGGCCAACGTCCTGACTTTC.

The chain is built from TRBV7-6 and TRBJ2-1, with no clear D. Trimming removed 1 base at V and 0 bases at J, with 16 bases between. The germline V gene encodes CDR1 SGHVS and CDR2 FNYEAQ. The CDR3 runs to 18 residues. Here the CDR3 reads CASSLVSSETTSYNEQFF. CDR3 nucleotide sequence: TGTGCCAGCAGCTTAGTGTCTTCGGAAACCACCTCCTACAATGAGCAGTTCTTC.

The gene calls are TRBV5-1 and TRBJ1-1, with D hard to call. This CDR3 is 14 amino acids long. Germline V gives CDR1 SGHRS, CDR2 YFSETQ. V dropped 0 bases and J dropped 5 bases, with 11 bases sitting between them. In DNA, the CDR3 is TGCGCCAGCAGCTTGGAGGGATTGAGGACTGAAGCTTTCTTT. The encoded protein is CASSLEGLRTEAFF.

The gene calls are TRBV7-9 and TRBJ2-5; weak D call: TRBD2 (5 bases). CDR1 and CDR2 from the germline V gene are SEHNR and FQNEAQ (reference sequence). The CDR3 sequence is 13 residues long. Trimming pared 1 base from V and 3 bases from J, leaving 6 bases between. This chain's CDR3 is CASSLVGEETQYF. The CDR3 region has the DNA TGTGCCAGCAGCTTAGTGGGAGAAGAGACCCAGTACTTC. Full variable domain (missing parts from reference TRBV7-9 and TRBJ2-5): DTGVSQNPRHKITKRGQNVTFRCDPISEHNRLYWYRQTLGQGPEFLTYFQNEAQLEKSRLLSDRFSAERPKGSFSTLEIQRTEQGDSAMYLCASSLVGEETQYFGPGTRLLVL.